This record concerns one T cell receptor (beta chain) sequence. Its antigen is unknown. Primers for the PCR totalled 60 Vbeta and 13 Jbeta. TCRdb's copy holds only in-frame clones and misses some; the assay was immunoSEQ multiplex PCR. The data hold 180,000 or so clones, with roughly 82% observed a single time. The data derive from a study of cytomegalovirus exposure and HLA in healthy donors. The study's findings and limits: Reports indicate that TCR beta sequences accurately predicted the HLA-A and HLA-B alleles of most subjects.

Every donor was a healthy person donating bone marrow. Sequencing input: PBMCs. This clonotype was sampled from a middle-aged man in good health and CMV-seronegative.

The CDR3 region has the DNA TGTGCCAGCAGCTTAGGGGACAGGGGTTTTACAGATACGCAGTATTTT. Its protein product is CASSLGDRGFTDTQYF. The J gene is TRBJ2-3, the V gene TRBV7-9, with TRBD1 identical over 10 bases. CDR1 is SEHNR, CDR2 FQNEAQ, per germline (reference sequence). The CDR3 loop spans 16 amino acids. Germline trimming cut 1 base from V and 3 bases from J; bases unmatched to any gene: 4.